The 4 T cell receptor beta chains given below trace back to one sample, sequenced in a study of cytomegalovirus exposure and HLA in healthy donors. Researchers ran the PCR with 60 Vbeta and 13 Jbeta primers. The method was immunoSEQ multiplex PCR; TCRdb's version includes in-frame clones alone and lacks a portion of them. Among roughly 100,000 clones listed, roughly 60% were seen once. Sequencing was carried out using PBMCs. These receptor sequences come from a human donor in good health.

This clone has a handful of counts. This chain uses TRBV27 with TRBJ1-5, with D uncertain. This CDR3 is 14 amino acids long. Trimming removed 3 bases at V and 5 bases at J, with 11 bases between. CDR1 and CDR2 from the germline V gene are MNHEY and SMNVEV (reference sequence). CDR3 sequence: CASSFAGPDQPQHF. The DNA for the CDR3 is TGTGCCAGCAGTTTTGCGGGCCCGGATCAGCCCCAGCATTTT.

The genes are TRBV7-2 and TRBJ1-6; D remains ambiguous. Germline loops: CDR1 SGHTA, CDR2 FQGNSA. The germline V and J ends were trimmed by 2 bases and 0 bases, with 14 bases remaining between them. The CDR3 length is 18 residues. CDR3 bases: TGTGCCAGCAGCTTACATGCACCCTCGAGCTCCTATAATTCACCCCTCCACTTT. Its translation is CASSLHAPSSSYNSPLHF.

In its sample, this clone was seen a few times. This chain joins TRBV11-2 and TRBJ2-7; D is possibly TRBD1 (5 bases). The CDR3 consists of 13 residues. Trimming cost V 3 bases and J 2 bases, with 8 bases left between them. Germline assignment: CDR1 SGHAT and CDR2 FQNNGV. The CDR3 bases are TGTGCCAGCAGCTTGCAGGGAACCTACGAGCAGTACTTC. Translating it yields CASSLQGTYEQYF.

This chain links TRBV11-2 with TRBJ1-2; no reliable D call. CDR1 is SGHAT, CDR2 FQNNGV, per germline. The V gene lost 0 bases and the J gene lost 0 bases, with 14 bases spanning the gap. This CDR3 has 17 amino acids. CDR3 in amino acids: CASSLDHFKLTNYGYTF. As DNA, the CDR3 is TGTGCCAGCAGCTTAGATCACTTCAAACTTACTAACTATGGCTACACCTTC.